A single sample gave rise to the 14 T cell receptor beta chains below, sequenced in a study of T cells in pancreatic ductal adenocarcinoma. Sequencing was performed with immunoSEQ multiplex PCR; in TCRdb, only in-frame clones are kept and a portion is missing. This sample has about 11,000 clones; 70% to 90% occur once, and the top ten carry roughly 18%. No neoadjuvant therapy was given to the selected pancreatic ductal adenocarcinoma patients before their surgery. The sample taken for sequencing was PBMCs. The receptors come from a human donor with pancreatic ductal adenocarcinoma.

V and J are TRBV6-6 and TRBJ2-7; 7 nucleotides match TRBD2. Per germline, CDR1 MNHNY and CDR2 SVGAGI (reference sequence). J lost 5 bases, V lost 6 bases, and 1 base had no gene match. This CDR3 is built from 11 residues. CDR3 sequence: CASRLANEQYF. Here the CDR3 DNA reads TGTGCCAGCAGACTAGCGAACGAGCAGTACTTC.

The V gene is TRBV11-2, the J gene TRBJ2-1; weak D call: TRBD2 (6 bases). This CDR3 region has 14 residues. V gave up 4 bases and J gave up 8 bases, with 15 bases separating them. The germline gives CDR1 SGHAT, CDR2 FQNNGV. CDR3 amino acids: CASSSIGGSDEQFF. The CDR3 DNA reads as TGTGCCAGCAGCTCCATCGGGGGTTCGGATGAGCAGTTCTTC.

The chain couples TRBV28 to TRBJ2-7; TRBD2 is a possible D gene (5 bases). Trimming pared 8 bases from V and 0 bases from J, leaving 14 bases between. Germline CDR1 MDHEN, CDR2 SYDVKM. The CDR3 consists of 14 residues. The CDR3 here is CASLGAELSYEQYF. The CDR3 DNA is TGTGCCAGCTTGGGAGCGGAGCTCTCCTACGAGCAGTACTTC.

This rearrangement joins TRBV2 to TRBJ1-5, with 7 bases matching TRBD1. There are 14 residues in the CDR3. Germline CDR1 is SNHLY and CDR2 is FYNNEI. Germline trimming cut 6 bases from V and 1 base from J; bases unmatched to any gene: 3. The CDR3 loop reads CASRVGQSNQPQHF. The DNA for the CDR3 is TGTGCCAGCAGAGTGGGACAGAGCAATCAGCCCCAGCATTTT.

This clone turned up a few times. The chain couples TRBV28 to TRBJ2-7, with 8 positions matching TRBD2. V shed 3 bases and J 6 bases; nucleotides not matched to a gene: 7. The CDR3 loop spans 14 amino acids. Germline V gene sequence: CDR1 MDHEN, CDR2 SYDVKM. CDR3 nucleotide sequence: TGTGCCAGCAGTTTGAGCGGGGGACAAGGCGAGCAGTACTTC. Translation: CASSLSGGQGEQYF.

V and J are TRBV4-3 and TRBJ2-2; 8 nucleotides line up with TRBD1. J was trimmed by 1 base and V by 4 bases; bases with no gene match: 8. The germline CDR1 and CDR2 sequences are LGHNA and YSLEER. The CDR3 contains 17 residues. CDR3 nucleotides: TGCGCCAGCAGCCGGTGGGCTGACAGGGGGAACACCGGGGAGCTGTTTTTT. This translates into CASSRWADRGNTGELFF.

This chain links TRBV2 with TRBJ2-2, with a possible D match to TRBD1 (6 bases). This CDR3 is built from 21 residues. With 5 bases removed from V and 2 bases from J, the gap between germline ends came to 30 bases. The germline V gene has CDR1 SNHLY and CDR2 FYNNEI. The CDR3 region has the DNA TGTGCCAGCAGTCAAAACACAGGGACCCAGACTTCGTACCTCAACACCGGGGAGCTGTTTTTT. Protein product: CASSQNTGTQTSYLNTGELFF. Complete variable domain (other parts from reference TRBV2 and TRBJ2-2): EPEVTQTPSHQVTQMGQEVILRCVPISNHLYFYWYRQILGQKVEFLVSFYNNEISEKSEIFDDQFSVERPDGSNFTLKIRSTKLEDSAMYFCASSQNTGTQTSYLNTGELFFGEGSRLTVL.

V gene TRBV5-4 combines with J gene TRBJ2-7; D not resolved. The CDR3 is 11 amino acids. Trimming stripped 0 bases from V and 5 bases from J, with 3 bases between. Germline lookup yields CDR1 SGHNT and CDR2 YYREEE (reference sequence). CDR3 sequence reads: CASSLADEQYF. CDR3 coding DNA: TGTGCCAGCAGCTTGGCGGACGAGCAGTACTTC.

The chain combines TRBV19 with TRBJ2-2; the D gene could be TRBD1 or TRBD2 (6 bases each). Trimming took 10 bases from V and 5 from J, leaving 20 bases between them. Germline V gene lookup returns CDR1 LNHDA and CDR2 SQIVND (reference sequence). The CDR3 has 15 amino acids. CDR3 sequence (DNA): TGTGCCACCCAGTTTGGGGGCGGAGGGACCGGGGAGCTGTTTTTT. Protein sequence: CATQFGGGGTGELFF.

J is TRBJ1-1 and V is TRBV5-5; TRBD1 might be the D (5 bases). Trimming shortened V by 0 bases and J by 2 bases, and 8 bases separated the two germline ends. Per the germline V gene, CDR1 is SGHKS and CDR2 is YYEKEE (reference sequence). This CDR3 contains 14 residues. The CDR3 DNA follows: TGTGCCAGCAGCTTGGCAGGGACTAACACTGAAGCTTTCTTT. Translating gives CASSLAGTNTEAFF.

The CDR3: CASSPKTGVTYNEQFF. CDR3 DNA: TGTGCCAGCAGCCCTAAGACAGGGGTCACCTACAATGAGCAGTTCTTC. The chain links TRBV9 to TRBJ2-1, with 8 bases matching TRBD1. Germline V gene data show CDR1 as SGDLS and CDR2 as YYNGEE. This CDR3 spans 16 amino acids. The V and J ends lost 4 bases and 2 bases, in that order; junction bases with no gene match: 8.

The rearrangement links TRBV7-2 to TRBJ1-1; 8 nucleotides align to TRBD1. V trimming: 0 bases; J trimming: 8 bases; junction bases outside the gene matches: 5. CDR1 and CDR2 from the germline V gene are SGHTA and FQGNSA. CDR3 size: 14 residues. Written as DNA, the CDR3 is TGTGCCAGCAGCTTAGCCCAGGGGGCGGGGGAAGCTTTCTTT. Translation: CASSLAQGAGEAFF.

The chain has TRBV4-2 and TRBJ1-4; the D is unclear. Trimming removed 2 bases from V and 8 bases from J, with 15 bases in between. This CDR3 region has 15 residues. Germline-derived CDR1 and CDR2 are LGHNA and YNFKEQ. The CDR3 DNA reads TGTGCCAGCAGCCAAACCGGGGATCTAATCGAAAAACTGTTTTTT. It encodes CASSQTGDLIEKLFF.

This chain links TRBV6-5 with TRBJ2-7; 7 nucleotides line up with TRBD2. Germline assignment: CDR1 MNHEY and CDR2 SVGAGI. Trimming at V came to 9 bases and at J to 4 bases, leaving 3 bases not matched to a gene. The CDR3 runs to 11 residues. CDR3 in DNA: TGTGCCAGGGGGGGGGTTTACGAGCAGTACTTC. Translation: CARGGVYEQYF.